This T cell receptor (beta chain) was obtained from a study of shared clonotypes between healthy human individuals. As for the study in general: Aged 18 to 49, the donors were a couple of women and a few men. Three plates each covered CD4 naive and memory; CD8 naive two, CD8 memory one.

Sequencing used immunoSEQ multiplex PCR; TCRdb keeps in-frame clones, though not all of them. The sample comprises around 690,000 clones, roughly 87% of which are singletons, and more than 30% rests with the top ten. Sequenced material: memory CD8+ T cells from PBMCs. Subset indicated: CD45RO+ cells pooled with CCR7-negative TemRA cells. The TCR was taken from a man between 18 and 29 years old in good health. Some clones in this sample may be carry-over from other donors' samples.

CDR3 nucleotide sequence: TGTGCCAGCAGCGTAGGGTCCGGGAGAGGAACTAATGAAAAACTGTTTTTT. This encodes CASSVGSGRGTNEKLFF. V usage is TRBV9 and J usage is TRBJ1-4; D is ambiguous. This CDR3 region has 17 residues. CDR1 and CDR2 (germline): SGDLS, YYNGEE. V was clipped by 0 bases and J by 1 base, with 13 bases between them.